The sequence of this T cell receptor beta chain was determined in a study of blood T cells in healthy people across ages. Overall study findings and caveats: No conclusive comparison of naive versus antigen-experienced cells was possible with unsorted PBMCs.

Donors each provided roughly 9.6 milliliters of peripheral blood. The germline V gene has CDR1 SNHLY and CDR2 FYNNEI. The V end was cut by 6 bases, the J end by 0 bases, with 5 bases between. The CDR3 is made up of 12 amino acids. This clonotype was recorded at least ten times. Its antigen remains unknown. PCR was performed a second time for roughly 7 to 12 cycles using a sample-barcoded 5' primer and a J-beta primer mix. TCRdb analysed the 5' RACE reads with MiXCR anew, one entry per CDR3 protein. Of about 1.5 million distinct CDR3 sequences listed, 35% to 45% are singletons. This clonotype was obtained from a woman younger than 30 in good health. The sample comprised blood. The rearrangement uses TRBV2 and TRBJ1-1; D remains ambiguous. The DNA of the CDR3 is TGTGCCAGCAGCGTTTTGAACACTGAAGCTTTCTTT. It is translated as CASSVLNTEAFF.